This record looks at one T cell receptor (beta chain) sequence and its context. Participant-given clinical history determined each cohort assignment. The sample is drawn from a study of blood T cell repertoires in COVID-19. Study background: The United States, Italy and Spain provided the acute and convalescent COVID-19 samples. T cells, B-cell-depleted T cells, or PBMCs supplied cDNA or gDNA.

V was pared by 5 bases and J by 4 bases, with 12 bases between. CDR1 and CDR2 from the germline V gene are SGHTA and FQGNSA. The CDR3 is 13 amino acids. As originally analysed: Estimated nucleated cell counts came from reference gene primer amplification. TCRdb's table, derived via immunoSEQ multiplex PCR, lists solely in-frame clones and lacks some. V and J calls and clone size are as listed in that table; D and trimming were resolved from the DNA. The data show about 270,000 clones, around 90% seen once. The sample consisted of PBMCs or T cells enriched from blood (not recorded which). The receptor comes from a woman aged 30 to 39 with acute COVID-19. This sequence joins TRBV7-2 and TRBJ2-7; D possibly corresponds to TRBD1 (5 bases). CDR3 DNA sequence: TGTGCCAGCAGCCCGCTGGACAAGTACGAGCAGTACTTC. Translation: CASSPLDKYEQYF.